Presented here are 25 T cell receptor beta chains from one specimen sequenced in a study of cytomegalovirus exposure and HLA in healthy donors. The PCR ran on 60 Vbeta and 13 Jbeta primers. The table came from immunoSEQ multiplex PCR; TCRdb's copy has only in-frame clones and leaves some out. In the table there are some 150,000 clones, 60% to 70% of which are singletons. Sequenced input: PBMCs. The receptor set was obtained from a woman aged 60-75 years in good health and CMV-seropositive.

CDR3 sequence: CASSLGGQGGRPYEQYF. For the CDR3, the DNA is TGTGCCAGCAGCTTAGGGGGTCAAGGCGGGAGGCCCTACGAGCAGTACTTC. The chain uses TRBV7-2 and TRBJ2-7; 8 bases are shared with TRBD2. V was clipped by 1 base and J by 2 bases; unmatched bases: 10. The length of the CDR3 is 17 residues. Germline V CDR1 and CDR2: SGHTA, FQGNSA.

The rearrangement links TRBV29-1 to TRBJ2-7; TRBD2 is a possible D gene (6 bases). The CDR3 length is 13 residues. Germline lookup yields CDR1 SQVTM and CDR2 ANQGSEA. V was trimmed by 7 bases and J by 7 bases, leaving 20 bases between them. CDR3 sequence reads: CSAQAGTSGEQYF. CDR3 DNA: TGCAGCGCCCAGGCGGGGACCTCCGGGGAGCAGTACTTC.

This clone showed up just a few times. The gene calls are TRBV6-5 and TRBJ1-1; D uncertain. The V gene's germline CDR1 is MNHEY and CDR2 SVGAGI. The CDR3 runs to 14 residues. Trimming removed 6 bases from V and 3 bases from J, with 14 bases in between. CDR3 in amino acids: CASSGDNPYTEAFF. The CDR3 nucleotides read TGTGCCAGCAGCGGCGACAACCCCTACACTGAAGCTTTCTTT.

The rearrangement uses TRBV18 and TRBJ2-1; TRBD2 matches 11 bases. The CDR3 extends over 13 amino acids. The germline gives CDR1 KGHSH, CDR2 LQKENI. Trimming took 5 bases from V and 8 from J; bases not matched to a gene: 2. This CDR3 is CASSASGRYEQFF. The DNA of the CDR3 is TGTGCCAGCTCAGCTAGCGGGAGGTATGAGCAGTTCTTC.

V and J are TRBV6-5 and TRBJ1-1, with D perhaps TRBD1 (6 bases). In germline, CDR1 is MNHEY, CDR2 SVGAGI. V gave up 1 base and J gave up 1 base, with 7 bases separating them. CDR3 length: 14 amino acids. The CDR3 DNA reads TGTGCCAGCAGTTACTTCAGGGGGAACACTGAAGCTTTCTTT. This encodes CASSYFRGNTEAFF.

The CDR3 region is CASSLRRAPGDTQYF. The CDR3 nucleotides read TGTGCCAGCAGCTTAAGGCGGGCCCCCGGAGATACGCAGTATTTT. The gene calls are TRBV7-3 and TRBJ2-3, with a tentative D call TRBD2 (5 bases). V shed 1 base and J shed 5 bases, with 13 bases lying between them. The CDR3 spans 15 residues. Per germline, CDR1 SGHTA and CDR2 FQGTGA.

The sample holds a few counts of this clone. J is TRBJ2-7 and V is TRBV27; D is unresolved. The germline CDR1 and CDR2 sequences are MNHEY and SMNVEV (reference sequence). CDR3 length: 12 amino acids. The germline V and J ends were trimmed by 8 bases and 2 bases, with 10 bases remaining between them. The CDR3 sequence: CASGVTPYEQYF. DNA for the CDR3: TGTGCCAGCGGAGTTACCCCCTACGAGCAGTACTTC.

The chain employs TRBV7-2 and TRBJ1-1, with 7 bases aligning to TRBD1. This CDR3 comprises 14 residues. Germline V gene sequence: CDR1 SGHTA, CDR2 FQGNSA. With 5 bases clipped from V and 2 bases from J, the junction kept 5 bases outside the gene matches. The CDR3 DNA sequence: TGTGCCAGCAGCGTGGGGACAGCCAACACTGAAGCTTTCTTT. Encoded protein: CASSVGTANTEAFF.

The J gene is TRBJ2-7, the V gene TRBV6-5; 8 bases match TRBD1. Germline V gene data show CDR1 as MNHEY and CDR2 as SVGAGI. Trimming cost V 4 bases and J 4 bases; bases outside gene matches: 9. The CDR3 spans 15 residues. The CDR3, as DNA: TGTGCCAGCAGTTTTCCGGACAGGGTGTATTACGAGCAGTACTTC. Protein product: CASSFPDRVYYEQYF.

This chain joins TRBV9 and TRBJ1-4, with D perhaps TRBD1 (5 bases). The germline V gene has CDR1 SGDLS and CDR2 YYNGEE. The V and J ends lost 0 bases and 4 bases respectively, with 10 bases between them. The CDR3 is 15 amino acids. The CDR3 DNA sequence: TGTGCCAGCAGCGTAGGGTCAGGGTATAATGAAAAACTGTTTTTT. As protein: CASSVGSGYNEKLFF.

The chain recombines TRBV4-3 with TRBJ1-2, with 7 bases identical to TRBD1. J was trimmed by 0 bases and V by 4 bases; bases with no gene match: 14. This CDR3 has 18 residues. Germline CDR1 reads LGHNA; CDR2 reads YSLEER. The DNA for the CDR3 is TGCGCCAGCAGCCCAGACTACGACGACAGGGTAGCTAACTATGGCTACACCTTC. It translates to CASSPDYDDRVANYGYTF.

V and J are TRBV5-6 and TRBJ1-2, with D perhaps TRBD1 (6 bases). Germline CDR1 is SGHDT and CDR2 is YYEEEE. The CDR3 extends over 15 amino acids. V dropped 3 bases and J dropped 6 bases, with 18 bases sitting between them. CDR3 sequence: CASSWRGGARDGYTF. The CDR3 DNA is TGTGCCAGCAGCTGGCGTGGGGGGGCGAGAGATGGCTACACCTTC.

There are a few counts of this clone. The CDR3 DNA reads as TGTGCCAGCAGGAGAATTAGCGGGGGTAATGAGCAGTTCTTC. It encodes CASRRISGGNEQFF. The chain is built from TRBV27 and TRBJ2-1; 9 nucleotides match TRBD2. The V gene end was trimmed by 6 bases and the J gene end by 7 bases; junction bases not matched to a gene: 7. Germline V CDR1 and CDR2: MNHEY, SMNVEV (reference sequence). The CDR3 totals 14 residues.

The V call is TRBV7-9, the J call TRBJ1-1; maybe TRBD1 (5 bases). The V end was cut by 3 bases, the J end by 2 bases, with 13 bases between. Germline V gene sequence: CDR1 SEHNR, CDR2 FQNEAQ (reference sequence). This CDR3 spans 15 amino acids. The CDR3 DNA reads as TGTGCCAGCAGCTTGGGCGGGGGAATTAACACTGAAGCTTTCTTT. This codes for CASSLGGGINTEAFF.

V and J are TRBV9 and TRBJ2-5; D not certain. This CDR3 spans 15 amino acids. With 0 bases removed from V and 1 base from J, the gap between germline ends came to 10 bases. CDR1 and CDR2 (germline): SGDLS, YYNGEE. The CDR3 coding sequence is TGTGCCAGCAGCGTAGGAGGTCGGCTCCAAGAGACCCAGTACTTC. Translated, it gives CASSVGGRLQETQYF.

The V and J genes are TRBV28 and TRBJ1-4, with D perhaps TRBD1 (6 bases). This CDR3 spans 14 amino acids. The germline gives CDR1 MDHEN, CDR2 SYDVKM. The V and J ends lost 2 bases and 7 bases respectively, with 11 bases between them. Here the CDR3 reads CASSLGGGREKLFF. CDR3 sequence (DNA): TGTGCCAGCAGTTTAGGGGGCGGACGTGAAAAACTGTTTTTT.

This clone turned up a few times. V is TRBV29-1 and J is TRBJ1-1, with D maybe TRBD1 (5 bases). Trimming left V 8 bases short and J 0 bases short, with 10 bases between. CDR1 SQVTM and CDR2 ANQGSEA come from the germline V gene. The CDR3 sequence is 12 residues long. The CDR3 loop is CSLQGMNTEAFF. The DNA of the CDR3 is TGCAGCCTTCAGGGAATGAACACTGAAGCTTTCTTT.

About this clone itself: The junction does not match germline at one end; this may be a read error. V gene TRBV28 combines with J gene TRBJ2-3, with 7 bases matching TRBD2. The CDR3 consists of 13 residues. The germline CDR1 and CDR2 sequences are MDHEN and SYDVKM. The CDR3 loop is CTSSGGGIPTQYF. CDR3 in DNA: TGTACCAGCAGTGGGGGGGGGATTCCTACGCAGTATTTT.

Only a few counts were recorded for this clone. The chain carries TRBV27 and TRBJ2-5; 7 positions match TRBD1. The V gene's germline CDR1 is MNHEY and CDR2 SMNVEV (reference sequence). CDR3 length: 12 amino acids. The trim removed 10 bases at V and 5 bases at J, leaving 7 bases unmatched. CDR3 DNA sequence: TGTGCCACCCGAGGACAGGAGGAGACCCAGTACTTC. Translated, it gives CATRGQEETQYF.

V gene TRBV7-3 combines with J gene TRBJ2-2; no definite D call. V gave up 5 bases and J gave up 0 bases, with 10 bases separating them. Per germline, CDR1 SGHTA and CDR2 FQGTGA. CDR3 length: 15 residues. CDR3 amino acids: CASSAGSSNTGELFF. In nucleotides, the CDR3 is TGTGCCAGCAGCGCAGGATCCTCGAACACCGGGGAGCTGTTTTTT.

The chain uses TRBV6-6 and TRBJ1-5; D call uncertain. The V gene lost 5 bases and the J gene lost 0 bases, with 14 bases spanning the gap. The CDR3 has 16 residues. Germline V gene lookup returns CDR1 MNHNY and CDR2 SVGAGI (reference sequence). CDR3 sequence: CASSTSGDYSNQPQHF. The DNA for the CDR3 is TGTGCCAGCAGTACTTCCGGGGATTATAGCAATCAGCCCCAGCATTTT.

In its sample, this clone was seen once. The rearrangement joins TRBV7-9 to TRBJ1-2, with 9 bases aligning to TRBD1. This CDR3 comprises 14 residues. CDR1 and CDR2 (germline): SEHNR, FQNEAQ (reference sequence). V dropped 4 bases and J dropped 8; count of bases not matched to a gene: 8. This CDR3 reads CASSWGQGPGGYTF. The CDR3, as DNA: TGTGCCAGCAGCTGGGGACAGGGCCCAGGAGGCTACACCTTC.

This clone was seen more than once but under ten times. The CDR3 sequence: CASSAGTSAPYEQYF. For the CDR3, the DNA is TGTGCCAGTTCCGCCGGGACTAGCGCTCCCTACGAGCAGTACTTC. The chain combines TRBV4-2 with TRBJ2-7; 10 bases are shared with TRBD2. Germline V CDR1 and CDR2: LGHNA, YNFKEQ. The CDR3 is 15 residues long. J was trimmed by 2 bases and V by 9 bases; bases with no gene match: 10.

The chain carries TRBV18 and TRBJ2-7; 11 bases fit TRBD1. V was clipped by 4 bases and J by 5 bases; unmatched bases: 4. The germline V gene encodes CDR1 KGHSH and CDR2 LQKENI. The CDR3 sequence is 14 residues long. The CDR3 protein is CASSQPGQGDEQYF. The CDR3 DNA sequence: TGTGCCAGCTCACAACCGGGACAGGGGGACGAGCAGTACTTC.

The chain links TRBV5-8 to TRBJ2-5; no firm D call. Germline V gene lookup returns CDR1 SGHTS and CDR2 YDEGEE. The CDR3 has 11 amino acids. The ends were cut back, 2 bases at V and 11 bases at J, with 10 bases in the middle. The CDR3 DNA sequence: TGTGCCAGCAGCTTCCTTGCCGGGCAGTACTTC. Protein product: CASSFLAGQYF.